This TCR beta chain originates from a study of vaccination and CD4 T cells after COVID-19. Study-wide background: At a median approximately 100 days (range 35 to 161) after diagnosis, post-COVID samples were drawn. Findings of the study overall: The study found median SARS-CoV-2-reactive clonotypes rising from about 20 to 38, not significantly.

Treatment given: roughly 11-day PBMC culture with coronavirus spike peptide pools or control peptides (ViraFEST assay). This clonotype appeared once. Its antigen is not identified. The CDR3 is 13 residues long. CDR1 and CDR2 from the germline V gene are MDHEN and SYDVKM. Deletions cut 5 bases from V and 6 bases from J, with 14 bases between. Sequencing of DNA taken from cultured CD4+ T cells relied on the Oncomine TCR Beta short-read assay. TCRdb used MiXCR to reprocess the PCR reads, holding one entry per CDR3 protein. The sample shows around 20,000 distinct CDR3 sequences, 70% of them seen only once.

V is TRBV28 and J is TRBJ2-7; TRBD2 might be the D (6 bases). Sample: CD4+ T cells from blood, cultured in vitro. The receptor's source is a human donor who had recovered from COVID-19. The CDR3 DNA reads as TGTGCCAGCAGTACCGGGACTCCTACCGAGCAGTACTTC. Its protein product is CASSTGTPTEQYF.